The 21 T cell receptor beta chains reported below all come from one sample, sequenced in a study of blood T cell repertoires in COVID-19. Clones were sequenced by immunoSEQ multiplex PCR, and TCRdb holds only the in-frame ones, with some missing. Found here are about 120,000 clones, approximately 87% of them singletons; the top ten hold more than 2%. The sequencing sample was made of peripheral blood. Every receptor here comes from a woman between 50 and 59 years old with acute or convalescent COVID-19.

The chain has TRBV19 and TRBJ1-5, with 8 bases identical to TRBD1. This CDR3 is built from 13 residues. Germline V gene sequence: CDR1 LNHDA, CDR2 SQIVND (reference sequence). With V trimmed by 6 bases and J by 7 bases, 5 bases remained unmatched. The CDR3 DNA sequence: TGTGCCAGTAGCAGACAGGGGACACAGCCCCAGCATTTT. Encoded protein: CASSRQGTQPQHF.

The chain links TRBV6-2 or TRBV6-3 to TRBJ1-2; 8 nucleotides line up with TRBD1. This CDR3 contains 14 residues. Germline V gives CDR1 MNHEY, CDR2 SVGEGT. V lost 2 bases and J lost 7; bases outside the gene matches: 6. DNA of the CDR3: TGTGCCAGCAGTTACCGGACAGGGCCTCGTGGCTACACCTTC. Protein product: CASSYRTGPRGYTF.

The rearrangement joins TRBV29-1 to TRBJ2-3, with TRBD2 identical over 8 bases. CDR1 and CDR2 from the germline V gene are SQVTM and ANQGSEA. The CDR3 extends over 13 amino acids. V lost 7 bases, J lost 3 bases, and 6 bases stayed unmatched. CDR3 in DNA: TGCAGCGGGTGGAGCGGGGGAACAGATACGCAGTATTTT. It specifies CSGWSGGTDTQYF.

The V gene is TRBV19, the J gene TRBJ2-1, with 8 nucleotides matching TRBD1. V was clipped by 7 bases and J by 7 bases; unmatched bases: 9. This CDR3 has 14 amino acids. Germline assignment: CDR1 LNHDA and CDR2 SQIVND (reference sequence). CDR3 DNA sequence: TGTGCCAGTACCCGACAGGGGAGAGTGAATGAGCAGTTCTTC. It codes for CASTRQGRVNEQFF.

The chain employs TRBV7-2 and TRBJ1-1, with 11 bases matching TRBD1. The germline gives CDR1 SGHTA, CDR2 FQGNSA. After removal of 6 bases from V and 7 bases from J, the junction contained 4 bases not matched to a gene. The length of the CDR3 is 13 residues. CDR3 sequence (DNA): TGTGCCAGCAGTCGGGACAGGGGGTTTGAAGCTTTCTTT. It specifies CASSRDRGFEAFF. Variable domain in full (rest from reference TRBV7-2 and TRBJ1-1): GAGVSQSPSNKVTEKGKDVELRCDPISGHTALYWYRQSLGQGLEFLIYFQGNSAPDKSGLPSDRFSAERTGGSVSTLTIQRTQQEDSAVYLCASSRDRGFEAFFGQGTRLTVV.

The chain uses TRBV30 and TRBJ2-3; 15 nucleotides agree with TRBD2. Germline V gene data show CDR1 as GTSNPN and CDR2 as SVGIG (reference sequence). The CDR3 is 16 amino acids. The V segment lost 3 bases and the J segment 6 bases; nucleotides outside the gene matches: 7. The CDR3 region is CAWSQGTSGRRDTQYF. CDR3 DNA: TGTGCCTGGAGCCAGGGGACTAGCGGGAGGCGGGATACGCAGTATTTT.

The V call is TRBV7-9, the J call TRBJ2-1; 10 bases are shared with TRBD2. This CDR3 comprises 15 residues. V was pared by 5 bases and J by 8 bases, with 9 bases of the junction left unmatched. Per the germline V gene, CDR1 is SEHNR and CDR2 is FQNEAQ (reference sequence). In nucleotides, the CDR3 is TGTGCCAGCAGCGCGGGACTAGCGATCATCGATGAGCAGTTCTTC. It encodes CASSAGLAIIDEQFF.

The V call is TRBV18, the J call TRBJ2-1, with a possible D match to TRBD2 (5 bases). Germline V gene data show CDR1 as KGHSH and CDR2 as LQKENI. Between the trimmed V and J ends, which lost 0 bases and 4 bases, there was a span of 13 bases. The CDR3 contains 16 residues. The CDR3 protein is CASSPPGVSGYNEQFF. The CDR3 bases are TGTGCCAGCTCACCACCTGGCGTATCGGGGTACAATGAGCAGTTCTTC.

CDR3 nucleotide sequence: TGTGCCAGCAGTTACGGACACCCCTCTGGGGCCAACGTCCTGACTTTC. This gives the protein CASSYGHPSGANVLTF. This chain uses TRBV6-5 with TRBJ2-6, with D possibly TRBD1 on 5 matching bases. Trimming took off 2 bases at V and 0 bases at J, with 8 bases between the two ends. Germline CDR1 and CDR2: MNHEY and SVGAGI. The CDR3 extends over 16 amino acids.

The rearrangement links TRBV18 to TRBJ2-3; tentative D call: TRBD1 (5 bases). The germline V and J ends were trimmed by 2 bases and 6 bases, with 6 bases remaining between them. Germline V gene sequence: CDR1 KGHSH, CDR2 LQKENI. There are 12 residues in the CDR3. The DNA of the CDR3 is TGTGCCAGCTCACCAAAGGGGGATACGCAGTATTTT. Translation: CASSPKGDTQYF.

The chain carries TRBV19 and TRBJ1-3, with a tentative D call TRBD1 (5 bases). The length of the CDR3 is 18 residues. The V gene lost 0 bases and the J gene lost 3 bases, with 18 bases spanning the gap. Per the germline V gene, CDR1 is LNHDA and CDR2 is SQIVND (reference sequence). The CDR3 here is CASSIDKGTGRHGNTIYF. The CDR3 bases are TGTGCCAGTAGTATAGATAAAGGGACTGGGCGTCATGGAAACACCATATATTTT.

The rearrangement joins TRBV23-1 to TRBJ1-5, with unresolved D. TRBV23-1 counts as an open reading frame of uncertain function. The CDR3 consists of 17 residues. Between the trimmed V and J ends, which lost 1 base and 0 bases, there was a span of 13 bases. The CDR3 DNA sequence: TGCGCCAGCAGTCAATTTGGACTGACTTATAGCAATCAGCCCCAGCATTTT. It specifies CASSQFGLTYSNQPQHF.

The chain uses TRBV4-1 and TRBJ1-5; a possible D gene is TRBD1 (5 bases). Germline V gene data show CDR1 as MGHRA and CDR2 as YSYEKL. Trimming stripped 4 bases from V and 3 bases from J, with 16 bases between. The CDR3 has 16 residues. CDR3 sequence (DNA): TGCGCCAGCAGCCCCCCCAGGGTCCTACACAATCAGCCCCAGCATTTT. Residues: CASSPPRVLHNQPQHF.

This clone showed up just once. The chain links TRBV7-2 to TRBJ2-1; TRBD2 matches 12 bases. The V and J ends lost 7 bases and 3 bases, in that order; junction bases with no gene match: 16. This CDR3 region has 19 residues. From germline, CDR1 is SGHTA and CDR2 FQGNSA. The CDR3 here is CASTAGFGLAGTFYNEQFF. The CDR3 DNA is TGTGCCAGCACCGCGGGGTTTGGACTAGCGGGAACCTTCTACAATGAGCAGTTCTTC.

This clone has only one observation. The V and J genes are TRBV19 and TRBJ2-5; weak D call: TRBD1 (7 bases). The CDR3 extends over 16 amino acids. Trimming took 5 bases from V and 1 from J, leaving 17 bases between them. Looked up from germline, CDR1 is LNHDA and CDR2 is SQIVND (reference sequence). This CDR3 reads CASSARGTATQETQYF. CDR3 DNA sequence: TGTGCCAGTAGTGCACGCGGGACAGCGACCCAAGAGACCCAGTACTTC.

This clone has just one count. V gene TRBV7-7 combines with J gene TRBJ1-1; D uncertain. V was trimmed by 5 bases and J by 1 base, leaving 14 bases between them. The CDR3 is made up of 15 amino acids. CDR1 and CDR2 (germline): SSHAT, FNYEAQ (reference sequence). CDR3 nucleotide sequence: TGTGCCAGCAGCCCACTCGTGAGCGGGAACACTGAAGCTTTCTTT. This gives the protein CASSPLVSGNTEAFF.

The chain couples TRBV11-2 to TRBJ2-1, with TRBD1 identical over 9 bases. V dropped 2 bases and J dropped 6; count of bases not matched to a gene: 5. The CDR3 consists of 15 residues. The germline gives CDR1 SGHAT, CDR2 FQNNGV. The CDR3 sequence is CASSLRQGVVNEQFF. The CDR3 coding sequence is TGTGCCAGCAGCTTAAGACAGGGGGTCGTCAATGAGCAGTTCTTC.

V usage is TRBV27 and J usage is TRBJ2-7; 9 bases are shared with TRBD1. The CDR3 extends over 14 amino acids. With V trimmed by 6 bases and J by 6 bases, 9 bases remained unmatched. Looked up from germline, CDR1 is MNHEY and CDR2 is SMNVEV (reference sequence). CDR3 sequence reads: CASRLGGQGSEQYF. The CDR3 DNA sequence: TGTGCCAGCAGGTTAGGGGGACAGGGCTCCGAGCAGTACTTC.

The chain employs TRBV25-1 and TRBJ2-7; no definite D call. The CDR3 has 11 amino acids. Germline assignment: CDR1 MGHDK and CDR2 SYGVNS. V was shortened by 6 bases and J by 1 base, with 4 bases between the two germline ends. CDR3 protein: CASSSSYEQYF. The CDR3 coding sequence is TGTGCCAGCAGCTCTTCCTACGAGCAGTACTTC.

The chain couples TRBV10-3 to TRBJ2-3; 7 nucleotides match TRBD2. J gave up 2 bases and V 4 bases, and 6 bases lay outside the gene matches. The germline gives CDR1 ENHRY, CDR2 SYGVKD. The CDR3 covers 15 residues. In DNA form, the CDR3 reads TGTGCCATCAGTGGGTCTAGCGGAGACACAGATACGCAGTATTTT. Encoded protein: CAISGSSGDTDTQYF.

The chain couples TRBV7-9 to TRBJ1-1, with 7 bases matching TRBD1. This CDR3 is built from 14 residues. The germline gives CDR1 SEHNR, CDR2 FQNEAQ (reference sequence). With 2 bases clipped from V and 4 bases from J, the junction kept 4 bases outside the gene matches. The CDR3 region is CASSLTGEATEAFF. The CDR3 DNA is TGTGCCAGCAGCTTAACAGGGGAAGCCACTGAAGCTTTCTTT.